One and the same sample provided the 24 T cell receptor beta chains below, sequenced in a study of shared clonotypes between healthy human individuals (TCRdb year 2020). Library prep was done by the immunoSEQ multiplex PCR assay. As stored in TCRdb, this immuneACCESS dataset retains in-frame rearrangements with V and J assigned. A fraction of the clones does not appear; measured against another copy, unresolved V genes explain less than half of the discrepancy, and the remainder lacks a known reason. The sample yields some 470,000 clones; roughly four fifths were counted once. The ten largest account for 10% to 15% of the sample. Sequences were obtained from PBMCs. The receptor source for this set is a woman aged 40 to 55 in good health. Some clones in this sample may be carry-over from other donors' samples.

The chain carries TRBV12-5 and TRBJ2-1, with D perhaps TRBD1 or TRBD2 (5 bases each). Deletions cut 0 bases from V and 5 bases from J, with 17 bases between. The germline gives CDR1 LGHNT, CDR2 FRNRAP. There are 17 residues in the CDR3. The CDR3: CASGLVLGRDGNNEQFF. CDR3 nucleotide sequence: TGTGCTAGTGGTTTGGTACTAGGCAGGGACGGAAACAATGAGCAGTTCTTC.

The V and J genes are TRBV19 and TRBJ1-5; 7 nucleotides match TRBD1. V lost 6 bases to trimming and J lost 6 bases; unmatched junction nucleotides: 8. The CDR3 runs to 14 residues. The germline gives CDR1 LNHDA, CDR2 SQIVND (reference sequence). CDR3 coding DNA: TGTGCCAGTAGCCCGACAGGGAAGGGTCAGCCCCAGCATTTT. Its translation: CASSPTGKGQPQHF.

Comments on this clone: The junction shows a germline mismatch at one end, possibly a read error. The gene calls are TRBV28 and TRBJ1-4, with a weak D call TRBD1 (6 bases). The length of the CDR3 is 14 residues. Germline CDR1 reads MDHEN; CDR2 reads SYDVKM. The CDR3 DNA is TGTGCCAGCAGCCTGGGGAGGGGGTATGAAAAACCGTTTTTT. It specifies CASSLGRGYEKPFF. The full variable domain, in which reference TRBV28 and TRBJ1-4 provide the parts outside the CDR3, is DVKVTQSSRYLVKRTGEKVFLECVQDMDHENMFWYRQDPGLGLRLIYFSYDVKMKEKGDIPEGYSVSREKKERFSLILESASTNQTSMYLCASSLGRGYEKPFFGSGTQLSVL.

The chain carries TRBV10-3 and TRBJ1-2; D might be TRBD1 (6 bases). This CDR3 is built from 16 residues. Trimming removed 4 bases at V and 1 base at J, with 16 bases between. Germline CDR1 and CDR2: ENHRY and SYGVKD. The DNA for the CDR3 is TGTGCCATCAGTGGCACAGGGAACTTTATTAACTATGGCTACACCTTC. Protein product: CAISGTGNFINYGYTF.

This clone was detected ten times or more. The V call is TRBV29-1, the J call TRBJ2-3, with D possibly being TRBD2 (7 bases). V was clipped by 4 bases and J by 6 bases, with 23 bases between them. The CDR3 covers 16 residues. From germline, CDR1 is SQVTM and CDR2 ANQGSEA. The CDR3 coding sequence is TGCAGCGTTGTCGGAGGGGGGGGTTACGTTTGGGATACGCAGTATTTT. Its protein product is CSVVGGGGYVWDTQYF.

V gene TRBV10-3 combines with J gene TRBJ1-6, with D tentatively TRBD1 (5 bases). With 0 bases removed from V and 9 bases from J, the gap between germline ends came to 15 bases. CDR3 size: 16 residues. Germline V gives CDR1 ENHRY, CDR2 SYGVKD. The DNA for the CDR3 is TGTGCCATCAGTGAGTCGATTGGGGCGGCGGGTTCACCCCTCCACTTT. It encodes CAISESIGAAGSPLHF.

The gene calls are TRBV28 and TRBJ2-5, with D possibly matching TRBD2 (5 bases). The J call could be wrong; TRBJ2-7 is a better fit for the DNA end. In germline, CDR1 is MDHEN, CDR2 SYDVKM. This CDR3 is 13 amino acids long. The CDR3 bases are TGTGCCAGCACCCCGACTAAACCCTACGAGCAGTACTTC. Encoded protein: CASTPTKPYEQYF.

The chain has TRBV29-1 and TRBJ2-7; TRBD1 matches 9 bases. Germline V gene sequence: CDR1 SQVTM, CDR2 ANQGSEA. The CDR3 consists of 12 residues. V was clipped by 3 bases and J by 5 bases; unmatched bases: 2. The CDR3 nucleotides read TGCAGCGTTGATGGACAGGGGAACGAGCAGTACTTC. Residues: CSVDGQGNEQYF.

This chain uses TRBV28 with TRBJ1-4, with D possibly TRBD1 on 6 matching bases. Germline V gene lookup returns CDR1 MDHEN and CDR2 SYDVKM. The CDR3 is made up of 14 amino acids. V dropped 4 bases and J dropped 11 bases, with 17 bases sitting between them. Here the CDR3 DNA reads TGTGCCAGCAGTTCCCCCACCGGGACACATAAACTGTTTTTT. Encoded protein: CASSSPTGTHKLFF.

The table lists this clone with a few counts. The V and J genes are TRBV28 and TRBJ2-2; 10 bases are shared with TRBD1. The CDR3 is made up of 19 amino acids. J gave up 0 bases and V 5 bases, and 12 bases lay outside the gene matches. Germline V gene lookup returns CDR1 MDHEN and CDR2 SYDVKM. The DNA for the CDR3 is TGTGCCAGCAGTCGTCTCCGGGACAGGGGCCTGACGAACACCGGGGAGCTGTTTTTT. The encoded protein is CASSRLRDRGLTNTGELFF.

The gene calls are TRBV19 and TRBJ1-1; D possibly corresponds to TRBD1 (5 bases). Per the germline V gene, CDR1 is LNHDA and CDR2 is SQIVND (reference sequence). This CDR3 comprises 13 residues. V lost 5 bases and J lost 7, with 14 bases in between. The DNA for the CDR3 is TGTGCCAGTAGTCTCAACCGGGACTTTGAAGCTTTCTTT. It codes for CASSLNRDFEAFF.

The V gene is TRBV19, the J gene TRBJ2-5; 8 positions agree with TRBD1. The V segment lost 1 base and the J segment 5 bases; nucleotides outside the gene matches: 6. The germline V gene encodes CDR1 LNHDA and CDR2 SQIVND (reference sequence). This CDR3 is built from 15 residues. CDR3 sequence (DNA): TGTGCCAGTAGTATAGCCGACAGGGGCATTGAGACCCAGTACTTC. This translates into CASSIADRGIETQYF.

Only a few counts were recorded for this clone. This chain uses TRBV28 with TRBJ2-3, with 10 bases lining up with TRBD1. CDR3 length equals 15 residues. Germline V gives CDR1 MDHEN, CDR2 SYDVKM. The V segment lost 3 bases and the J segment 2 bases; nucleotides outside the gene matches: 2. The CDR3 DNA is TGTGCCAGCAGTTTCGGACAGGGGGTCACAGATACGCAGTATTTT. The encoded protein is CASSFGQGVTDTQYF.

The rearrangement joins TRBV14 to TRBJ2-2; the match to TRBD2 covers 11 bases. CDR3 length equals 15 residues. Germline V gives CDR1 SGHDN, CDR2 FVKESK. With V trimmed by 1 base and J by 5 bases, 0 bases remained unmatched. The CDR3 nucleotides read TGTGCCAGCAGCCAAGGGACTAGCGGGACCGGGGAGCTGTTTTTT. It specifies CASSQGTSGTGELFF.

The chain is built from TRBV7-9 and TRBJ2-1, with D perhaps TRBD2 (5 bases). CDR1 is SEHNR, CDR2 FQNEAQ, per germline (reference sequence). The CDR3 spans 14 residues. The ends were cut back, 0 bases at V and 5 bases at J, with 8 bases in the middle. CDR3 nucleotides: TGTGCCAGCAGCTTAGCCCCGGGAAACAATGAGCAGTTCTTC. Protein product: CASSLAPGNNEQFF.

The gene calls are TRBV7-2 and TRBJ2-3; D remains ambiguous. CDR3 size: 15 residues. CDR1 and CDR2 (germline): SGHTA, FQGNSA. V was pared by 1 base and J by 6 bases, with 14 bases between. CDR3 bases: TGTGCCAGCAGCTTAGTTTACGACCCACTGGATACGCAGTATTTT. As protein: CASSLVYDPLDTQYF.

The chain uses TRBV7-9 and TRBJ2-7, with 7 bases aligning to TRBD1. Germline V gene lookup returns CDR1 SEHNR and CDR2 FQNEAQ (reference sequence). This CDR3 has 14 residues. With 5 bases clipped from V and 3 bases from J, the junction kept 7 bases outside the gene matches. The DNA for the CDR3 is TGTGCCAGCAGCCCCCGGGGACAGAACTACGAGCAGTACTTC. It codes for CASSPRGQNYEQYF. The variable domain in full, completed from reference TRBV7-9 and TRBJ2-7, reads DTGVSQNPRHKITKRGQNVTFRCDPISEHNRLYWYRQTLGQGPEFLTYFQNEAQLEKSRLLSDRFSAERPKGSFSTLEIQRTEQGDSAMYLCASSPRGQNYEQYFGPGTRLTVT.

This clone was seen only a few times. V and J are TRBV29-1 and TRBJ2-7; a possible D gene is TRBD1 (5 bases). Trimming stripped 5 bases from V and 3 bases from J, with 11 bases between. CDR1 and CDR2 from the germline V gene are SQVTM and ANQGSEA. The length of the CDR3 is 12 residues. CDR3 region: CSVSTTVYEQYF. For the CDR3, the DNA is TGCAGCGTTTCCACGACAGTCTACGAGCAGTACTTC.

In the case of this clone: Lacking the conserved final phenylalanine or tryptophan, this CDR3 likely reflects a read error. V usage is TRBV19 and J usage is TRBJ1-5; D may be TRBD1 (5 bases). This CDR3 has 15 residues. CDR1 and CDR2 (germline): LNHDA, SQIVND (reference sequence). V was trimmed by 3 bases and J by 2 bases, leaving 11 bases between them. The CDR3 nucleotides read TGTGCCAGTAGTATCCAGGGTACGGGCAATCAGCCCCAGCATCTT. Its translation is CASSIQGTGNQPQHL.

The CDR3 DNA sequence: TGTGCCAGCAGGAGGGCCCTTGCGGGGCAAGAGACCCAGTACTTC. It yields the protein CASRRALAGQETQYF. The rearrangement joins TRBV27 to TRBJ2-5; TRBD2 is a possible D gene (6 bases). Germline CDR1 and CDR2: MNHEY and SMNVEV (reference sequence). V was cut by 6 bases and J by 2 bases, with 16 bases left in between. The length of the CDR3 is 15 residues.

This chain uses TRBV28 with TRBJ2-7; D assignment may be TRBD1 or TRBD2 (5 bases each). The CDR3 is made up of 15 amino acids. Trimming pared 3 bases from V and 0 bases from J, leaving 12 bases between. CDR1 and CDR2 (germline): MDHEN, SYDVKM. The CDR3 DNA sequence: TGTGCCAGCAGTTTTGGGACCAGGAGCTCCTACGAGCAGTACTTC. Translating it yields CASSFGTRSSYEQYF. The variable domain in full, completed from reference TRBV28 and TRBJ2-7, reads DVKVTQSSRYLVKRTGEKVFLECVQDMDHENMFWYRQDPGLGLRLIYFSYDVKMKEKGDIPEGYSVSREKKERFSLILESASTNQTSMYLCASSFGTRSSYEQYFGPGTRLTVT.

The chain uses TRBV2 and TRBJ2-7, with 11 bases matching TRBD2. This CDR3 is 15 amino acids long. Germline CDR1 and CDR2: SNHLY and FYNNEI. The V gene end was trimmed by 2 bases and the J gene end by 6 bases; junction bases not matched to a gene: 6. The CDR3 reads CASSELTSGTPEQYF. The CDR3 DNA reads TGTGCCAGCAGTGAATTGACTAGCGGGACGCCCGAGCAGTACTTC.

This chain links TRBV11-2 with TRBJ1-4; D not resolved. There are 14 residues in the CDR3. CDR1 and CDR2 (germline): SGHAT, FQNNGV. V lost 0 bases, J lost 4 bases, and 6 bases lay in between. CDR3: CASSLERHNEKLFF. Here the CDR3 DNA reads TGTGCCAGCAGCTTAGAGCGACATAATGAAAAACTGTTTTTT.

This clone was observed once. The chain recombines TRBV19 with TRBJ2-1; 12 bases match TRBD2. The CDR3 has 18 residues. Germline V gene data show CDR1 as LNHDA and CDR2 as SQIVND (reference sequence). V was pared by 3 bases and J by 0 bases, with 6 bases of the junction left unmatched. CDR3: CASSIRTSGTSSYNEQFF. CDR3 DNA sequence: TGTGCCAGTAGTATTAGGACTAGCGGGACTAGCTCCTACAATGAGCAGTTCTTC.